This T cell receptor (beta chain) was captured in a study of blood T cell repertoires in COVID-19 (dated by TCRdb to between 2020 and 2021). Study-wide context: The collaborator samples originated in the United States, Italy and Spain and spanned the acute and convalescent phases of COVID-19. Subjects who had been exposed to COVID-19, were actively infected with it, or had recovered from it provided the deeply sampled blood TCRbeta repertoires that made up the dataset. Samples came from the ongoing ImmuneRACE study (first 160 participants) plus 1,254 subjects from 6 global collaborators. The prospective study material was composed of cDNA or gDNA derived from T cells, B-cell-depleted T cells, or PBMCs. Where available, HLA class I and class II types were obtained from metadata supplied by the sample provider rather than from assay-based typing. The repertoires were released in a freely available public database intended as a resource for research on the immune response to SARS-CoV-2. Nearly every sample came with metadata listing a de-identified subject ID, COVID-19 status, age in years and sex. What the research found in general, with its limitations: The amount of clinical and demographic metadata varied by source and participant and was provided uncurated.

In Seattle, one collaborating source enrolled patients while the infection was active and tracked those patients longitudinally over the course of disease. Collaborating institutions collected whole blood in K2EDTA tubes following their own protocols. For TCRbeta analysis, collaborators shipped samples in one of three forms: frozen whole blood, isolated PBMCs, or DNA extracted from either of those sample types. To note about this clone: It lacks a known antigen. No clone much larger than this one lies a single base away; base qualities are absent.

The immunoSEQ Assay, a bias-controlled multiplex PCR, was used to amplify TCRbeta CDR3 regions from genomic DNA. In the source study's methods: Within the assay, amplification of reference gene primers was used to estimate how many nucleated cells each sample contained. To quantify the absolute abundance of each unique TCRbeta CDR3 rearrangement, sequence reads were collapsed and filtered. For each sample, productive Simpson clonality was calculated by taking the square root of Simpson's diversity index across productive rearrangements. Not all clones reach the TCRdb copy of this immuneACCESS table, which keeps in-frame sequences only. Checked studies attribute under half of the gap to unresolved V genes and leave the rest unexplained. V and J calls plus clone size are reproduced from that table; the DNA served to infer D and trimming. The sample profile shows around 300,000 clones; around 90% of them were found once. The ten most abundant clones make up about 6% of the sample.

Looking up the germline V gene yields CDR1 KGHSH and CDR2 LQKENI. The CDR3 runs 15 residues from the cysteine to the phenylalanine. The DNA shown is the 45-base CDR3, in frame from base 1. V is reduced by 4 bases and J by 6 bases, leaving a spacing of 15 bases between them. The sequenced material came from peripheral blood. In this chain, TRBV18 is recombined with TRBJ2-2; matching of 5 bases hints at TRBD2 as the D gene. The receptor's source is a woman aged 45-65 years with COVID-19, enrolled during active disease. The encoded CDR3 is CASSLDSVPAGELFF. The nucleotide sequence is given as TGTGCCAGCTCACTGGACTCCGTCCCCGCCGGGGAGCTGTTTTTT.